This T cell receptor beta chain was retrieved from a study of low-dose radiotherapy and immunotherapy resistance in tumors. About the research overall: Patients of Cohort 1 had 0.5 Gy fractions every 2 weeks, which summed to 6.5 Gy. Every day for four cycles from cycle 1 day 1, patients took 300 mg of oral aspirin.

This clonotype was counted many times. From germline, CDR1 is SNHLY and CDR2 FYNNEI. Trimming cost V 7 bases and J 2 bases; bases outside gene matches: 8. The CDR3 length is 14 residues. TRAV- and TRBV-specific primers were used for first-strand cDNA, which covered alpha and beta chains. The authors amplified TCRs for 20 PCR cycles with a constant-region primer and a V-primer adapter. TCRdb used MiXCR to reprocess the reads, holding one entry per CDR3 protein. Of around 80,000 distinct CDR3 sequences detected, 18% appear once; the ten largest clones hold about 5.5%. As for time point: before trial treatment. In the RACIN dose-escalation trial, donors got nivolumab plus ipilimumab with aspirin, cyclophosphamide and radiotherapy.

Sequences were derived from PBMCs, sampled before treatment. The clonotype was recovered from a male donor with prostate cancer. This rearrangement joins TRBV2 to TRBJ2-7; 7 positions agree with TRBD2. The CDR3 reads CASTVRAGAYEQYF. The CDR3 coding sequence is TGTGCCAGCACCGTACGGGCGGGGGCCTACGAGCAGTACTTC.